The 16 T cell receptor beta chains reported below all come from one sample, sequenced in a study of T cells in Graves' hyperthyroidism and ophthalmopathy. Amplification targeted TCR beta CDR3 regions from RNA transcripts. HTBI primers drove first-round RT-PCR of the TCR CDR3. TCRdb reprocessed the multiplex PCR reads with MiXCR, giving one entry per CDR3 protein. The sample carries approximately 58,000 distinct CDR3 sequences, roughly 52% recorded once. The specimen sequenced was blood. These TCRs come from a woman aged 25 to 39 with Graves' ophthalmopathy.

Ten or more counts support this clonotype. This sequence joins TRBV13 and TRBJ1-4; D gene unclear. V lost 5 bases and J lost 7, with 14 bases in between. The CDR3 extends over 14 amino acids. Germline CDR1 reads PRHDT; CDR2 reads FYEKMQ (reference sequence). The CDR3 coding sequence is TGTGCCAGCAGCCAACCCCGTCGGAGTGAAAAACTGTTTTTT. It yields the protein CASSQPRRSEKLFF.

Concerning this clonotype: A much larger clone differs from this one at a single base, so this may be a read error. CDR3 region: CASSLVQGQGAGGCTF. Here the CDR3 DNA reads TGTGCCAGCAGTTTGGTCCAAGGACAGGGAGCGGGAGGCTGCACCTTC. This chain connects TRBV6-5 to TRBJ1-2; TRBD1 matches 8 bases. Germline lookup yields CDR1 MNHEY and CDR2 SVGAGI. The CDR3 loop spans 16 amino acids.

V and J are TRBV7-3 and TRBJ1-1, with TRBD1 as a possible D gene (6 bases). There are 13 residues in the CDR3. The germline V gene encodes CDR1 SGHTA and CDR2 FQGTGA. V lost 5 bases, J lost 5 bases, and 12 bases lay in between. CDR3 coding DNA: TGTGCCAGCAGCCCTGGACAGCTTACTGAAGCTTTCTTT. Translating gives CASSPGQLTEAFF.

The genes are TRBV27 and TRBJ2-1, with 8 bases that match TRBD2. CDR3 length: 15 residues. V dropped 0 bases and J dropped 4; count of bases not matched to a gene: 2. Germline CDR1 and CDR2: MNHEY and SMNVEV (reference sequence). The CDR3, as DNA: TGTGCCAGCAGTTTATCGACGGGGGGGTACAATGAGCAGTTCTTC. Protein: CASSLSTGGYNEQFF.

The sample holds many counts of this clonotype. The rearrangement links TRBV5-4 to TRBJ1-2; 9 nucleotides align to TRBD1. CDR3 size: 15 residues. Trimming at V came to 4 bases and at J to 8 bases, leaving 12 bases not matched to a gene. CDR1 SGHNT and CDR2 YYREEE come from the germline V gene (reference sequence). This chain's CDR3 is CASSQSGTGKFGYTF. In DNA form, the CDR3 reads TGTGCCAGCAGCCAGTCCGGGACAGGGAAATTCGGCTACACCTTC.

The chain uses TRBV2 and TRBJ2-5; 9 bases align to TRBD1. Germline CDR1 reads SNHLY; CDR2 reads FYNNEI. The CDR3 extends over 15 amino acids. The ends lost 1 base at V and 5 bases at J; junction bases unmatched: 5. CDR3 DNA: TGTGCCAGCAGTGAAGTGGGACAGGGCGAGGAGACCCAGTACTTC. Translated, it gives CASSEVGQGEETQYF. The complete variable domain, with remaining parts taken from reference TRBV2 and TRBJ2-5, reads EPEVTQTPSHQVTQMGQEVILRCVPISNHLYFYWYRQILGQKVEFLVSFYNNEISEKSEIFDDQFSVERPDGSNFTLKIRSTKLEDSAMYFCASSEVGQGEETQYFGPGTRLLVL.

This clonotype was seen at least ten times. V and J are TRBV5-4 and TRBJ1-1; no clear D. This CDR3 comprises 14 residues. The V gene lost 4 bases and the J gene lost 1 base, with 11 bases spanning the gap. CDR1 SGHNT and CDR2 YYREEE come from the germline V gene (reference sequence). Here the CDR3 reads CASSASQRNTEAFF. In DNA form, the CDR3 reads TGTGCCAGCAGCGCGAGTCAGAGGAACACTGAAGCTTTCTTT.

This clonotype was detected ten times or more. The CDR3 region is CASRGQGANTGELFF. CDR3 bases: TGTGCCAGCAGGGGACAGGGGGCCAACACCGGGGAGCTGTTTTTT. The chain combines TRBV6-4 with TRBJ2-2, with 12 bases that match TRBD1. In germline, CDR1 is MRHNA, CDR2 SNTAGT. CDR3 length: 15 amino acids. V lost 6 bases to trimming and J lost 2 bases; unmatched junction nucleotides: 1.

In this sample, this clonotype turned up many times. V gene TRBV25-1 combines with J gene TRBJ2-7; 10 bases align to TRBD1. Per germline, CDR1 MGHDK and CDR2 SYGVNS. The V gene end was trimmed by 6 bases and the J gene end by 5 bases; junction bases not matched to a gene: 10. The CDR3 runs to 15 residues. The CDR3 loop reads CASSLTGTGVHEQYF. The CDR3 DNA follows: TGTGCCAGCAGCCTTACCGGGACAGGGGTTCACGAGCAGTACTTC.

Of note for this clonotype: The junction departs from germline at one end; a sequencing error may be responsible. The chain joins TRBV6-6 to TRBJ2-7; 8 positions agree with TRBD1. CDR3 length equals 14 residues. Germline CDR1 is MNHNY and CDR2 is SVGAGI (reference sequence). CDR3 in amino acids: CTSSRGTGAYEQYF. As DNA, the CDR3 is TGTACCAGCAGTCGCGGGACAGGTGCCTACGAGCAGTACTTC.

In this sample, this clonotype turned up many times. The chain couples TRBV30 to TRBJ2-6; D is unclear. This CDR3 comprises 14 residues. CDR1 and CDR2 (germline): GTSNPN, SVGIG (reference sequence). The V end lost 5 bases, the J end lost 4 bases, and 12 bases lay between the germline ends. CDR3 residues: CAWGEGSGANVLTF. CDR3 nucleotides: TGTGCCTGGGGTGAAGGGTCCGGGGCCAACGTCCTGACTTTC.

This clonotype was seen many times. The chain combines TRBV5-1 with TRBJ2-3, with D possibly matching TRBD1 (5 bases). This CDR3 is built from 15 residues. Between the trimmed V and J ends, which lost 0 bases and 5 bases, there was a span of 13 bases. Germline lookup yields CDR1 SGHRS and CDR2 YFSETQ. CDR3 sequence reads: CASSLEGDSQDTQYF. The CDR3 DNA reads TGCGCCAGCAGCTTGGAAGGGGATAGTCAAGATACGCAGTATTTT.

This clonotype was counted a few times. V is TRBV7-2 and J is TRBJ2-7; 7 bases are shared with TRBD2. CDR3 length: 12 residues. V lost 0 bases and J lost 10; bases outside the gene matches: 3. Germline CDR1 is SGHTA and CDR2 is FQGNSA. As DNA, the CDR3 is TGTGCCAGCAGCTTAGCGGGAGGGGTTCAGTACTTC. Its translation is CASSLAGGVQYF. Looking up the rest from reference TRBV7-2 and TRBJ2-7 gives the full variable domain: GAGVSQSPSNKVTEKGKDVELRCDPISGHTALYWYRQSLGQGLEFLIYFQGNSAPDKSGLPSDRFSAERTGGSVSTLTIQRTQQEDSAVYLCASSLAGGVQYFGPGTRLTVT.

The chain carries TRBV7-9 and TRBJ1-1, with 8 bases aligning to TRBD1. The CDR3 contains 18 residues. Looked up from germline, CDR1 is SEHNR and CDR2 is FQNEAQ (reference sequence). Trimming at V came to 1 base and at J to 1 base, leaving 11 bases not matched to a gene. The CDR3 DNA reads TGTGCCAGCAGCTTAGGGTGGGCAGGGGGCATGAGGAACACTGAAGCTTTCTTT. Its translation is CASSLGWAGGMRNTEAFF.

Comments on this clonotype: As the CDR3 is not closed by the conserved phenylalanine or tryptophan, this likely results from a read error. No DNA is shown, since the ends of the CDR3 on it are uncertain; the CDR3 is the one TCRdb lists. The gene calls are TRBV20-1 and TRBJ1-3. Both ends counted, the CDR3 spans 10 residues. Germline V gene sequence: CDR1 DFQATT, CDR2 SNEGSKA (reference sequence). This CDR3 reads CSASSKSSTV.

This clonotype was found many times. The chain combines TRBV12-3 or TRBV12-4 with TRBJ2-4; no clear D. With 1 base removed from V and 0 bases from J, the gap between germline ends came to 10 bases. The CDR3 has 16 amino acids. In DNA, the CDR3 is TGTGCCAGCAGTTTAGATCGGCGCCAAGCCAAAAACATTCAGTACTTC. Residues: CASSLDRRQAKNIQYF.